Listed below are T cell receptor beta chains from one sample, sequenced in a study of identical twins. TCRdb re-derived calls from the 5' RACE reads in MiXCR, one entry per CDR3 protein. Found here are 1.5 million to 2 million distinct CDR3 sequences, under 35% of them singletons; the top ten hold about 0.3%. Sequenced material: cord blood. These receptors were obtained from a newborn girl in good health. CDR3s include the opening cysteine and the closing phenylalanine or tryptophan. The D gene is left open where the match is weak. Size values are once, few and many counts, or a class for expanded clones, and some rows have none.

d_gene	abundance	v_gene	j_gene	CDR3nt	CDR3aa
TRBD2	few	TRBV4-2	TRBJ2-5	TGTGCCAGCAGCCAAGATGTAGCGGGCCAAGAGACCCAGTACTTC	CASSQDVAGQETQYF
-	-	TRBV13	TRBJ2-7	TGTGCCAGCAGCTTAGATCAGGGCGAGCAGTACTTC	CASSLDQGEQYF
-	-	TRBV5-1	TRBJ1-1	TGCGCCAGCAGCTTGGGAGGGAAATCAAGCACTGAAGCTTTCTTT	CASSLGGKSSTEAFF
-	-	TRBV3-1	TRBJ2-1	TGTGCCAGCAGCCAAGGTGTAGGCCTCGGGATTAGCGGTGCCAATGAGCAGTTCTTC	CASSQGVGLGISGANEQFF
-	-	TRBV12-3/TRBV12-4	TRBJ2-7	TGTGCCAGTCGCCTCGGGCAGGGAGTCTCCTACGAGCAGTACTTC	CASRLGQGVSYEQYF
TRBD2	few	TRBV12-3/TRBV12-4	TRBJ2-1	TGTGCCAGCACCCTGGGGTCTAGCGGGAGGTTCTCCTACAATGAGCAGTTCTTC	CASTLGSSGRFSYNEQFF
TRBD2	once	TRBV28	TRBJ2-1	TGTGCCAGCAATGGGCGGGAGGGCCCACTAGGGAATGAGCAGTTCTTC	CASNGREGPLGNEQFF
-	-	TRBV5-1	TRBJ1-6	TGCGCCAGCAGCTTGGAAGTCCTGGGCCCGAGCTCACCCCTCCACTTT	CASSLEVLGPSSPLHF
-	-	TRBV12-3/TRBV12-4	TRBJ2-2	TGTGCCAGCAGAAAGGGGGGCCGAGGCACCGGGGAGCTGTTTTTT	CASRKGGRGTGELFF
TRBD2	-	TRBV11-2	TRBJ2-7	TGTGCCACCAGAGTCCTAGCGGGGGGCTACGAGCAGTACTTC	CATRVLAGGYEQYF
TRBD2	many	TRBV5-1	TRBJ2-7	TGCGCCAGCCAAGGACTAGCGGGAACTTACGAGCAGTACTTC	CASQGLAGTYEQYF
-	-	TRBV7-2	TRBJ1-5	TGTGCCAGCAGCTTAGAGCCAGGAAGGGGAGGGCAGCCCCAGCATTTT	CASSLEPGRGGQPQHF
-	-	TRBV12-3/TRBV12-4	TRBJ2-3	TGTGCCAGCAACTTACTAGGGGATACGCAGTATTTT	CASNLLGDTQYF
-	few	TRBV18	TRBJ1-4	TGTGCCAGCTCACCTCGCAGGGCGAAGGCTAATGAAAAACTGTTTTTT	CASSPRRAKANEKLFF
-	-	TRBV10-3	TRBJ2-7	TGTGCCATAAGGACTTCTTACGAGCAGTACTTC	CAIRTSYEQYF
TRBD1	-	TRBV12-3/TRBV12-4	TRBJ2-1	TGTGCCAGCAGTTTAGGGGACAGGGGGCCCAGTAGTGAGCAGTTCTTC	CASSLGDRGPSSEQFF
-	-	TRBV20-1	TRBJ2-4	TGCAGTGCTGGTAGCAGGTTCCTCGCCAAAAACATTCAGTACTTC	CSAGSRFLAKNIQYF
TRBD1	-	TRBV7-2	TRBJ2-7	TGTGTCAGCAGCTTGTTGACAGGGCAAACCTACGAGCAGTACTTC	CVSSLLTGQTYEQYF
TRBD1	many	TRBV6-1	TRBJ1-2	TGTGCCAGCAGTCCCCACAGGGGAGGCGTGGAGAACTATGGCTACACCTTC	CASSPHRGGVENYGYTF
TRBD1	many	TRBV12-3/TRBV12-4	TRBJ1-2	TGTGCCAGCACCGGGACAGGCTACTATGGCTACACCTTC	CASTGTGYYGYTF
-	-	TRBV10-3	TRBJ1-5	TGTGCCATCAGTGAGTCAATACGTCAGCCCCAGCATTTT	CAISESIRQPQHF
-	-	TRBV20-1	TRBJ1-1	TGCAGTGCTGGAAGTAAGAGGAACACTGAAGCTTTCTTT	CSAGSKRNTEAFF
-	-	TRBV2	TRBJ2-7	TGTGCCAGCAGTGGCGAACGTGAGCAGTACTTC	CASSGEREQYF